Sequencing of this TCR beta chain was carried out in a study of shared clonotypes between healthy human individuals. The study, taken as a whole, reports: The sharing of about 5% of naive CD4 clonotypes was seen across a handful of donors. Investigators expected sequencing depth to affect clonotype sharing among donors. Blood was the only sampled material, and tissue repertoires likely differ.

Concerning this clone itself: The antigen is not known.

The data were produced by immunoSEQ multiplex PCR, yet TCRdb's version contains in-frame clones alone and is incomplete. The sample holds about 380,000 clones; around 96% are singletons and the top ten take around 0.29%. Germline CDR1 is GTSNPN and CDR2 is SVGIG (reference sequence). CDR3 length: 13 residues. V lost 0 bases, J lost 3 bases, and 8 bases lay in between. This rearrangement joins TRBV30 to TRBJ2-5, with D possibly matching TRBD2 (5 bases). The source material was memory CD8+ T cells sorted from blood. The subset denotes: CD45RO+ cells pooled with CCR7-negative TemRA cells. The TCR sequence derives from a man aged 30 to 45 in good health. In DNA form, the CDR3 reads TGTGCCTGGAGTGTAACGGGGAAAGAGACCCAGTACTTC. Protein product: CAWSVTGKETQYF.